Given below is one T cell receptor (beta chain) in context. The antigen is not known. The read gets to within 3 residues of the CDR3 end, and the germline J gene fills in the rest. The sample comes from a study of T cells in women clearing cervical HPV infection. Overall study results and limits: A classifier using richness and V gene abundances reached an AUC of 0.83. T-cell numbers per sample were unknown and may explain richness differences. Timing of associations relative to infection is unclear; T-cell subsets were not isolated.

This CDR3 comprises 15 residues. Trimming cost V 3 bases and J 3 bases, with 14 bases left between them. Germline loops: CDR1 LNHDA, CDR2 SQIVND (reference sequence). Generated by immunoSEQ multiplex PCR, the TCRdb table keeps only in-frame clones and is missing some. In total, the table holds under 20,000 clones. The sequenced material came from blood buffy coat. The chain uses TRBV19 and TRBJ2-5; possibly TRBD1 for D (6 bases). This clonotype was sampled from a woman aged 18 to 75 with a cervical HPV16 infection that either progressed to CIN3+ or cleared (not recorded which). CDR3 protein: CASSIGQRVKETQYF. CDR3 DNA, as far as it was read: TGTGCCAGTAGTATCGGACAGAGGGTGAAAGAGACC.